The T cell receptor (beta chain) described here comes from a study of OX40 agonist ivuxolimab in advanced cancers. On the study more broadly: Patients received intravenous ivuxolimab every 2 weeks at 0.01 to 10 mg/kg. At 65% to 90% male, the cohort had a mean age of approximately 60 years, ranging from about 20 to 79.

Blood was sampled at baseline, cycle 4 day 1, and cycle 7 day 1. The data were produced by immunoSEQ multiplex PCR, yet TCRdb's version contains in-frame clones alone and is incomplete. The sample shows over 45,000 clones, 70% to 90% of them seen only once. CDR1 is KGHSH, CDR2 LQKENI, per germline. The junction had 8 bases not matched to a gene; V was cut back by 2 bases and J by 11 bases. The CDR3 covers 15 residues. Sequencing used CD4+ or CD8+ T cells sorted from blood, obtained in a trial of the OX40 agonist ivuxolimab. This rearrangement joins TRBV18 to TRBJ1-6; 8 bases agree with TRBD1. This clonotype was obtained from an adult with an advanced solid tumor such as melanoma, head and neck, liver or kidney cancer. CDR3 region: CASSPDQGATTPLHF. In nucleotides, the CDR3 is TGTGCCAGCTCACCAGACCAGGGGGCCACGACACCCCTCCACTTT. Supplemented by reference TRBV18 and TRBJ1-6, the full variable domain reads NAGVMQNPRHLVRRRGQEARLRCSPMKGHSHVYWYRQLPEEGLKFMVYLQKENIIDESGMPKERFSAEFPKEGPSILRIQQVVRGDSAAYFCASSPDQGATTPLHFGNGTRLTVT.